These 3 T cell receptor beta chains were sequenced from one sample in a study of blood T cells in healthy people across ages (dated by TCRdb to the mid-2010s). Receptor amplification or capture employed 5' RACE. Sequencing relied on an Illumina HiSeq 2500. The second PCR ran for about 6 to 11 cycles and used a J-beta primer mix along with a sample-barcoded 5' primer. Starting from the raw public reads, TCRdb applied fastp trimming at Q25, assembled clones with MiXCR and retained in-frame beta chains. Rows matching on CDR3 protein sequence are summarized as one entry with the most common DNA and genes. The sample profile shows approximately 810,000 distinct CDR3 sequences; 25% to 30% of them were found once. The ten largest clones add up to 15% to 20% of the sample. Sequenced sample: blood. The receptor source for this set is a woman older than 75 in good health.

There are many counts of this clonotype. The DNA for the CDR3 is TGCGCCAGCAGCCCAAGATCAGGAACTACGGCAGAGACCCAGTACTTC. As protein: CASSPRSGTTAETQYF. The V call is TRBV4-1, the J call TRBJ2-5, with D hard to call. CDR1 is MGHRA, CDR2 YSYEKL, per germline. The V gene lost 4 bases and the J gene lost 4 bases, with 19 bases spanning the gap. The CDR3 spans 16 residues.

A note on this clonotype: The junction does not match germline at one end; this may be a read error. V and J are TRBV2 and TRBJ2-5, with D maybe TRBD1 (6 bases). The DNA end is more similar to TRBJ2-4, so the J call may be wrong. CDR3 length: 13 residues. Germline CDR1 SNHLY, CDR2 FYNNEI. CDR3 sequence reads: CASSSGQKSIQYF. CDR3 sequence (DNA): TGTGCCAGCAGTTCAGGACAGAAAAGCATTCAGTACTTC.

This clonotype was detected many times. This chain connects TRBV7-8 to TRBJ2-1; 10 nucleotides line up with TRBD2. CDR1 and CDR2 from the germline V gene are SGHVS and FQNEAQ. J lost 2 bases, V lost 0 bases, and 7 bases had no gene match. The CDR3 has 18 amino acids. The CDR3 loop is CASSLAQTGLATYNEQFF. The CDR3, as DNA: TGTGCCAGCAGCTTAGCGCAAACGGGACTAGCGACCTACAATGAGCAGTTCTTC.